One sample yielded the 4 T cell receptor beta chains listed below, sequenced in a study of cytomegalovirus exposure and HLA in healthy donors. The PCR was carried out with 60 Vbeta primers and 13 Jbeta primers. Assay used: immunoSEQ multiplex PCR; TCRdb lists only in-frame clones, some missing. The sample holds 150,000 to 200,000 clones, approximately 82% seen once. The sequencing sample was made of PBMCs. These receptors came from a male donor in good health and CMV-seropositive.

The V call is TRBV7-9, the J call TRBJ1-2, with 9 nucleotides matching TRBD1. The CDR3 runs to 13 residues. J gave up 8 bases and V 3 bases, and 4 bases lay outside the gene matches. Germline values: CDR1 SEHNR, CDR2 FQNEAQ (reference sequence). The CDR3 loop reads CASSLGQGDGYTF. The CDR3 coding sequence is TGTGCCAGCAGCTTGGGACAGGGTGACGGCTACACCTTC.

The rearrangement links TRBV27 to TRBJ1-2; unclear D gene. Per the germline V gene, CDR1 is MNHEY and CDR2 is SMNVEV (reference sequence). The germline V and J ends were trimmed by 5 bases and 6 bases, with 19 bases remaining between them. This CDR3 spans 15 amino acids. The CDR3 nucleotides are TGTGCCAGCAGTCCAGCGGCCCGGGAGATCGATGGCTACACCTTC. This codes for CASSPAAREIDGYTF.

This clone came up a few times. The gene calls are TRBV28 and TRBJ1-5; D perhaps matches TRBD1 (5 bases). In germline, CDR1 is MDHEN, CDR2 SYDVKM. The CDR3 totals 14 residues. The V end lost 7 bases, the J end lost 7 bases, and 17 bases lay between the germline ends. The CDR3 nucleotides read TGTGCCAGCACCCGACAGATTTCATCCCAGCCCCAGCATTTT. Protein: CASTRQISSQPQHF.

V usage is TRBV6-5 and J usage is TRBJ1-3; D is unclear. Trimming shortened V by 4 bases and J by 3 bases, and 13 bases separated the two germline ends. Per the germline V gene, CDR1 is MNHEY and CDR2 is SVGAGI. This CDR3 contains 15 residues. The DNA for the CDR3 is TGTGCCAGCAGTTTCCTGCCTACTATTGGAAACACCATATATTTT. Translation: CASSFLPTIGNTIYF.